This entry is about one T cell receptor beta chain. Vbeta (60) and Jbeta (13) primers were used in the PCR. The protocol was immunoSEQ multiplex PCR, while the TCRdb copy is restricted to in-frame clones and leaves out a portion. The sample includes 60,000 to 75,000 clones, approximately 80% of them seen just once. The data stem from a study of cytomegalovirus exposure and HLA in healthy donors. Germline lookup yields CDR1 SGHRS and CDR2 YFSETQ. Trimming removed 0 bases from V and 7 bases from J, with 10 bases in between. This CDR3 is 13 amino acids long. The chain joins TRBV5-1 to TRBJ1-2, with no clear D. This clonotype was obtained from a man aged 18 to 35 in good health and CMV-seropositive. Specimen: PBMCs. This CDR3 reads CASSLEEGGGYTF. The CDR3 DNA follows: TGCGCCAGCAGCTTGGAAGAGGGTGGTGGCTACACCTTC. The full variable domain, completed using reference TRBV5-1 and TRBJ1-2, is KAGVTQTPRYLIKTRGQQVTLSCSPISGHRSVSWYQQTPGQGLQFLFEYFSETQRNKGNFPGRFSGRQFSNSRSEMNVSTLELGDSALYLCASSLEEGGGYTFGSGTRLTVV.